Only a few counts were recorded for the clone carrying this T cell receptor beta chain. Its antigen is not known. Here immunoSEQ multiplex PCR was the method, and the copy in TCRdb shows in-frame clones only, minus some. Of 15,000 to 20,000 clones listed, about three quarters are singletons. Trimming took 4 bases from V and 7 from J, leaving 12 bases between them. Germline V gene lookup returns CDR1 SGHRS and CDR2 YFSETQ. The length of the CDR3 is 13 residues. This sample was included in a study of PD-1 blockade in classical Hodgkin lymphoma. The study's findings and limits: No one has yet defined what causes the repertoire differences, which may be disease activity or prior therapy.

Described time point: cycle 4 day 1 (C4D1), after 5 to 7 weeks of nivolumab. With no exception, relapse followed autologous stem cell transplantation in all patients, and brentuximab vedotin exposure varied. Researchers report purifying CD4+ T cells from thawed PBMCs by magnetic negative selection. The receptor was isolated from a human donor with classical Hodgkin lymphoma. The gene calls are TRBV5-1 and TRBJ2-1; D is ambiguous. The sample consisted of CD4+ T cells from blood, taken before the fourth cycle of nivolumab. CDR3 region: CASSPGGVNEQFF. The CDR3 region has the DNA TGCGCCAGCAGCCCGGGTGGGGTAAATGAGCAGTTCTTC.